The 28 T cell receptor beta chains listed next were all sequenced from one sample in a study of CD8 T cells in ankylosing spondylitis. Via MiXCR, TCRdb re-called the 5' RACE reads, giving one row per CDR3 protein. The table lists about 130,000 distinct CDR3 sequences, around 9.7% of them singletons. Sequencing was done on a sample of blood, either unsorted or a sorted T cell fraction (not recorded which). The receptors were sampled from a male donor with ankylosing spondylitis or in good health (not recorded which).

Comments on this clonotype: One junction end disagrees with the germline gene, perhaps due to a read error. The genes are TRBV20-1 and TRBJ2-1; 8 nucleotides align to TRBD2. Germline lookup yields CDR1 DFQATT and CDR2 SNEGSKA (reference sequence). This CDR3 spans 16 amino acids. The CDR3, as DNA: TGCTGTGCTAGAGATCAACTAGCGGCCGGATTAAGGGAGCAGTTCTTC. It is translated as CCARDQLAAGLREQFF.

This clonotype was observed many times. One end of the junction fails to match germline, which may point to a read error. The rearrangement uses TRBV7-7 and TRBJ2-1, with 10 bases aligning to TRBD2. Germline CDR1 and CDR2: SSHAT and FNYEAQ (reference sequence). The CDR3 is 15 amino acids. CDR3 in amino acids: CASSEGLAPTNEQFF. Here the CDR3 DNA reads TGTGCTAGCAGCGAGGGACTAGCGCCGACCAATGAGCAGTTCTTC.

V and J are TRBV20-1 and TRBJ1-2; the D is unclear. Trimming removed 3 bases from V and 8 bases from J, with 10 bases in between. Germline V CDR1 and CDR2: DFQATT, SNEGSKA (reference sequence). The CDR3 spans 11 residues. The CDR3 loop reads CSASVSSGYTF. The DNA of the CDR3 is TGCAGTGCTAGCGTATCCTCGGGCTACACCTTC.

To note about this clonotype: At one end, the junction sequence differs from germline, possibly due to a read error. The rearrangement joins TRBV20-1 to TRBJ2-2; 8 positions agree with TRBD2. This CDR3 spans 17 amino acids. Germline-derived CDR1 and CDR2 are DFQATT and SNEGSKA (reference sequence). CDR3 region: CCASLRGTSGLGGELFF. DNA of the CDR3: TGCTGTGCCTCGCTAAGGGGTACTAGCGGCTTAGGCGGGGAGCTGTTTTTT.

The table lists this clonotype with many counts. This sequence joins TRBV7-3 and TRBJ2-1; D could derive from TRBD1 or TRBD2 (5 bases each). CDR3 length: 15 residues. The germline CDR1 and CDR2 sequences are SGHTA and FQGTGA. V gave up 4 bases and J gave up 7 bases, with 17 bases separating them. The CDR3 protein is CASSSERAGTNEQFF. The CDR3 nucleotides are TGTGCCAGCAGCTCGGAACGGGCAGGGACGAATGAGCAGTTCTTC.

This clonotype appeared a few times. The chain is built from TRBV20-1 and TRBJ2-3; D is ambiguous. The V end was cut by 2 bases, the J end by 2 bases, with 5 bases between. Germline values: CDR1 DFQATT, CDR2 SNEGSKA (reference sequence). The CDR3 contains 12 residues. CDR3 DNA: TGCAGTGCTAGATCCAACACAGATACGCAGTATTTT. Translating gives CSARSNTDTQYF.

In this sample, this clonotype turned up a few times. CDR3 amino acids: CASSYGGDEQYF. The DNA for the CDR3 is TGCGCCAGCAGCTATGGAGGGGACGAGCAGTACTTC. This chain uses TRBV5-1 with TRBJ2-7, with D maybe TRBD2 (6 bases). Germline loops: CDR1 SGHRS, CDR2 YFSETQ. Trimming took 3 bases from V and 5 from J, leaving 9 bases between them. This CDR3 region has 12 residues.

This clonotype was counted many times. V gene TRBV7-2 combines with J gene TRBJ2-7, with a possible D match to TRBD2 (5 bases). Deletions cut 0 bases from V and 4 bases from J, with 13 bases between. The CDR3 has 15 residues. Germline CDR1 is SGHTA and CDR2 is FQGNSA. CDR3 amino acids: CASSLAPGEIYEQYF. In DNA, the CDR3 is TGTGCCAGCAGCTTAGCGCCTGGGGAGATATACGAGCAGTACTTC.

The chain joins TRBV15 to TRBJ2-1; D might be TRBD2 (6 bases). Trimming pared 5 bases from V and 5 bases from J, leaving 10 bases between. Germline assignment: CDR1 LNHNV and CDR2 YYDKDF (reference sequence). The CDR3 extends over 13 amino acids. The CDR3 nucleotides read TGTGCCACCAGCTCGGGACTTAACAATGAGCAGTTCTTC. The encoded protein is CATSSGLNNEQFF.

The table lists this clonotype with many counts. V gene TRBV12-3 or TRBV12-4 combines with J gene TRBJ2-3; D is unresolved. The CDR3 extends over 12 amino acids. V was shortened by 11 bases and J by 2 bases, with 11 bases between the two germline ends. The CDR3 reads CACRAVTDTQYF. DNA for the CDR3: TGTGCCTGTAGGGCGGTCACAGATACGCAGTATTTT.

This clonotype has just a few counts. V and J are TRBV5-4 and TRBJ2-3; TRBD2 matches at 10 bases. The CDR3 has 16 amino acids. J gave up 2 bases and V 4 bases, and 7 bases lay outside the gene matches. Germline V lookup: CDR1 SGHNT, CDR2 YYREEE (reference sequence). The CDR3 DNA reads TGTGCCAGCAGCACTGGGACTAGCGCTTACACAGATACGCAGTATTTT. This translates into CASSTGTSAYTDTQYF.

This clonotype was found many times. The gene calls are TRBV18 and TRBJ2-1, with D tentatively TRBD2 (6 bases). This CDR3 contains 15 residues. The V end lost 0 bases, the J end lost 1 base, and 7 bases lay between the germline ends. In germline, CDR1 is KGHSH, CDR2 LQKENI. The CDR3 DNA is TGTGCCAGCTCACCACCTAGCGGATCCTACAATGAGCAGTTCTTC. Translation: CASSPPSGSYNEQFF. Together with reference TRBV18 and TRBJ2-1, the CDR3 gives the full variable domain: NAGVMQNPRHLVRRRGQEARLRCSPMKGHSHVYWYRQLPEEGLKFMVYLQKENIIDESGMPKERFSAEFPKEGPSILRIQQVVRGDSAAYFCASSPPSGSYNEQFFGPGTRLTVL.

The table lists this clonotype with many counts. The chain links TRBV6-1 to TRBJ2-5, with TRBD2 matching over 10 bases. V was pared by 6 bases and J by 0 bases, with 4 bases of the junction left unmatched. Germline CDR1 reads MNHNS; CDR2 reads SASEGT. The CDR3 length is 15 residues. The CDR3 coding sequence is TGTGCCAGCAGAACTAGCGGGACGTACCAAGAGACCCAGTACTTC. Encoded protein: CASRTSGTYQETQYF.

The CDR3 region has the DNA TGTGCCAGCAGCTCCGCCGGGACTGGGTACAATGAGCAGTTCTTC. Protein product: CASSSAGTGYNEQFF. The chain employs TRBV7-3 and TRBJ2-1; possible D gene TRBD2, 6 bases. Trimming left V 4 bases short and J 4 bases short, with 14 bases between. The CDR3 loop spans 15 amino acids. The germline V gene has CDR1 SGHTA and CDR2 FQGTGA.

The chain combines TRBV19 with TRBJ2-1; D is unclear. V was cut by 6 bases and J by 1 base, with 7 bases left in between. The CDR3 contains 13 residues. The germline gives CDR1 LNHDA, CDR2 SQIVND (reference sequence). CDR3 nucleotide sequence: TGTGCCAGTAGGGGTAGATCCTACAATGAGCAGTTCTTC. Protein sequence: CASRGRSYNEQFF.

This clonotype was seen repeatedly, ten times or more. V is TRBV28 and J is TRBJ2-2, with 9 bases that match TRBD1. The CDR3 extends over 14 amino acids. The J segment lost 7 bases and the V segment lost 8 bases, leaving 8 bases of the junction unmatched. Germline V gives CDR1 MDHEN, CDR2 SYDVKM. DNA of the CDR3: TGTGCCAGCGGGGGACAGGGCGTGTTCGGGGAGCTGTTTTTT. Amino acids: CASGGQGVFGELFF.

This clonotype was detected ten times or more. V and J are TRBV6-5 and TRBJ2-2; no definite D call. Deletions cut 2 bases from V and 1 base from J, with 5 bases between. Germline V CDR1 and CDR2: MNHEY, SVGAGI. The CDR3 runs 14 residues. CDR3 amino acids: CASSYGRNTGELFF. CDR3 nucleotides: TGTGCCAGCAGTTACGGCAGGAACACCGGGGAGCTGTTTTTT.

The chain employs TRBV20-1 and TRBJ1-4, with TRBD1 identical over 8 bases. This CDR3 is built from 15 residues. V was pared by 2 bases and J by 13 bases, with 15 bases of the junction left unmatched. Per the germline V gene, CDR1 is DFQATT and CDR2 is SNEGSKA (reference sequence). The CDR3 spells CSARLPGTGGLRLFF. The CDR3, as DNA: TGCAGTGCTAGATTACCCGGGACAGGAGGTCTTAGACTGTTTTTT.

Worth noting for this clonotype: A much larger clone differs from this one at a single base, so this may be a read error. This rearrangement joins TRBV12-3 or TRBV12-4 to TRBJ2-7; 9 bases match TRBD1. This CDR3 contains 15 residues. The CDR3 DNA follows: TGTGCCGGCAGCCCCCGGGACAGGGCGTCCTACGAGCAGTACTTC. Translation: CAGSPRDRASYEQYF.

This clonotype has a count of ten or more. This chain uses TRBV7-2 with TRBJ2-3, with D perhaps assigned TRBD1 or TRBD2 (5 bases each). V lost 5 bases and J lost 5, with 14 bases in between. This CDR3 region has 14 residues. Germline values: CDR1 SGHTA, CDR2 FQGNSA. The DNA of the CDR3 is TGTGCCAGCAGCCCAACGGGGCGCGGAGATACGCAGTATTTT. Its protein is CASSPTGRGDTQYF.

The sample holds many counts of this clonotype. V usage is TRBV29-1 and J usage is TRBJ1-1, with 8 positions matching TRBD1. Germline V CDR1 and CDR2: SQVTM, ANQGSEA. The CDR3 length is 17 residues. The V and J ends lost 3 bases and 1 base, in that order; junction bases with no gene match: 13. As DNA, the CDR3 is TGCAGCGTTGAGGGCAGCGTACTAGGACAGGGGAACACTGAAGCTTTCTTT. Translated: CSVEGSVLGQGNTEAFF.

The sample holds many counts of this clonotype. The chain couples TRBV20-1 to TRBJ1-2, with TRBD1 as a possible D gene (5 bases). The germline V gene has CDR1 DFQATT and CDR2 SNEGSKA (reference sequence). V was cut by 6 bases and J by 1 base, with 12 bases left in between. The CDR3 is 13 amino acids. DNA of the CDR3: TGCAGTGCCCCGTGGCAGGGTAACTATGGCTACACCTTC. It is translated as CSAPWQGNYGYTF.

The CDR3 nucleotides read TGTGCCAGCAGCCGGGGACACCTCTACGAGCAGTACTTC. This encodes CASSRGHLYEQYF. The rearrangement uses TRBV4-2 and TRBJ2-7, with D possibly matching TRBD1 (6 bases). V lost 4 bases, J lost 3 bases, and 10 bases lay in between. CDR3 length: 13 residues. CDR1 LGHNA and CDR2 YNFKEQ come from the germline V gene.

Concerning this clonotype: One junction end does not reproduce the germline sequence, and a read error may be involved. This chain connects TRBV12-3 or TRBV12-4 to TRBJ2-7; 10 bases map to TRBD2. This CDR3 comprises 14 residues. Here the CDR3 reads CASRLAGGSYQQYF. The DNA of the CDR3 is TGTGCCAGCAGATTAGCGGGAGGCTCCTACCAGCAGTACTTC.

This clonotype occurred many times. This chain connects TRBV7-2 to TRBJ2-1, with 8 positions matching TRBD2. Germline CDR1 is SGHTA and CDR2 is FQGNSA. The length of the CDR3 is 17 residues. J lost 6 bases, V lost 7 bases, and 17 bases had no gene match. The CDR3 sequence: CASTQSGSLPRSNEQFF. The CDR3 DNA sequence: TGTGCCAGCACTCAGAGCGGGAGTCTCCCCCGGAGCAATGAGCAGTTCTTC.

The table lists this clonotype with many counts. This chain joins TRBV28 and TRBJ2-2; either TRBD1 or TRBD2 may fit D (6 bases each). The CDR3 totals 18 residues. Trimming took off 1 base at V and 3 bases at J, with 18 bases between the two ends. Germline values: CDR1 MDHEN, CDR2 SYDVKM. The CDR3 region has the DNA TGTGCCAGCAGTTTATTGGTCAGGGGACTCCCGTACACCGGGGAGCTGTTTTTT. Encoded protein: CASSLLVRGLPYTGELFF. Variable domain in full (rest from reference TRBV28 and TRBJ2-2): DVKVTQSSRYLVKRTGEKVFLECVQDMDHENMFWYRQDPGLGLRLIYFSYDVKMKEKGDIPEGYSVSREKKERFSLILESASTNQTSMYLCASSLLVRGLPYTGELFFGEGSRLTVL.

This clonotype occurred many times. The chain combines TRBV20-1 with TRBJ2-1; no firm D call. With 3 bases removed from V and 3 bases from J, the gap between germline ends came to 15 bases. This CDR3 has 15 residues. CDR1 DFQATT and CDR2 SNEGSKA come from the germline V gene (reference sequence). The CDR3 sequence: CSARDSEWGYNEQFF. In DNA form, the CDR3 reads TGCAGTGCTAGGGATTCGGAGTGGGGCTACAATGAGCAGTTCTTC.

V and J are TRBV20-1 and TRBJ2-3; TRBD2 agrees at 11 bases. Germline V gives CDR1 DFQATT, CDR2 SNEGSKA (reference sequence). V shed 1 base, J shed 4 bases, and the junction held 4 bases outside the gene matches. This CDR3 is built from 15 residues. For the CDR3, the DNA is TGCAGTGCTAGAGTCACTAGCGGGAGCCCAGATACGCAGTATTTT. It is translated as CSARVTSGSPDTQYF.